This is a list of T cell receptor beta chains from one sample in a study of T cells expressing NK-cell markers. TCRdb reworked the 5' RACE reads into one entry per CDR3 protein, no DNA. Found here are more than 400,000 distinct CDR3 sequences; the top ten clones hold 7.3%. Sequenced sample: blood T cells: a sorted CD56 or NKG2C T cell subset, CD4+ or CD8+ T cells, or bulk PBMC T cells (not recorded which). The receptor source for this set is a woman aged 18 to 75 in good health. Each CDR3 is given with its conserved first and last residue.

CDR3 protein	V gene	J gene
CASSDTGGQQPQHF	TRBV6-1	TRBJ1-5
CSGAPGKGTDTQYF	TRBV29-1	TRBJ2-3
CASSTVNYGYTF	TRBV12-3/TRBV12-4	TRBJ1-2
CASSQAVGSPSAGGASYEQYF	TRBV4-2	TRBJ2-7
CSVLAGVNEQFF	TRBV29-1	TRBJ2-1
CASKYQARTDTQYF	TRBV19	TRBJ2-3
CASRLTNINNEQFF	TRBV6-2/TRBV6-3	TRBJ2-1
CSAQAVHNEQFF	TRBV20-1	TRBJ2-1
CASTQAGGYEQYF	TRBV7-9	TRBJ2-7
CASSQSRGEQFF	TRBV3-1	TRBJ2-1
CSAQGGQGGQPQHF	TRBV20-1	TRBJ1-5
CASSYNNSPLHF	TRBV6-5	TRBJ1-6
CASSYVGRRTGELFF	TRBV6-5	TRBJ2-2
CASSWGHSNQPQHF	TRBV5-6	TRBJ1-5
CASSQYFGTVNTEAFF	TRBV4-1	TRBJ1-1
CASTADRGRWDTEAFF	TRBV6-1	TRBJ1-1
CSARMTGLVTGELFF	TRBV20-1	TRBJ2-2
CASSLTGDWAEAFF	TRBV12-3/TRBV12-4	TRBJ1-1
CSAPPWAGGQETQYF	TRBV20-1	TRBJ2-5
CSVEFRATYEQYF	TRBV29-1	TRBJ2-7
CSARPLGEGTEAFF	TRBV20-1	TRBJ1-1
CASRTGQGGNTGELFF	TRBV4-1	TRBJ2-2
CASRPVKKVADTQYF	TRBV11-2	TRBJ2-3
CASSIVKGSPTQETQYF	TRBV19	TRBJ2-5
CASSSALLGRRETQYF	TRBV6-5	TRBJ2-5
CASSPGGGDQPQHF	TRBV12-3/TRBV12-4	TRBJ1-5
CASSDGTGDYGYTF	TRBV18	TRBJ1-2
CASSLGGGIKF	TRBV5-1	TRBJ2-3
CASSRGQDWQPQHF	TRBV9	TRBJ1-5
CASSLLAGGPTYEQYF	TRBV7-9	TRBJ2-7
CASSSSRGSGATGELFF	TRBV7-2	TRBJ2-2
CSVGQGSTDTQYF	TRBV29-1	TRBJ2-3
CSPFWAGGPIEQFF	TRBV20-1	TRBJ2-1
CASSGPRDSDTDTQYF	TRBV5-6	TRBJ2-3
CASSVLAGGPDTDTQYF	TRBV5-1	TRBJ2-3
CASSSAPDRLYGYTF	TRBV5-1	TRBJ1-2
CASSPSGRTLAKNIQYF	TRBV7-2	TRBJ2-4
CASSQVLAGAGGELFF	TRBV3-1	TRBJ2-2
CASGWTSGEWANEQFF	TRBV12-5	TRBJ2-1
CASSGPTSGKETQYF	TRBV9	TRBJ2-5
CASSPRAGGDNEQFF	TRBV18	TRBJ2-1
CSAGTGNEQFF	TRBV29-1	TRBJ2-1
CSVEIFKGISYEQYF	TRBV29-1	TRBJ2-7
CASSAGLAGFPRTDTQYF	TRBV6-9	TRBJ2-3
CASSLDPGGSNTGELFF	TRBV7-6	TRBJ2-2
CASSLVDGYNEQFF	TRBV7-9	TRBJ2-1
CASSYSGTAAGELFF	TRBV7-2	TRBJ2-2
CSVDRIRVGSYNEQFF	TRBV29-1	TRBJ2-1
CASSLLGQTNSPLHF	TRBV7-2	TRBJ1-6
CAISGHNEQFF	TRBV10-3	TRBJ2-1
CASSPGTLNEKLFF	TRBV28	TRBJ1-4
CASSPQMNTEAFF	TRBV7-3	TRBJ1-1
CASIPWQGAGELFF	TRBV28	TRBJ2-2
CASSYRGGDGYTF	TRBV6-5	TRBJ1-2
CSARDKGAGGQQEFAHF	TRBV20-1	TRBJ1-2
CASSQGGTQQYF	TRBV4-3	TRBJ2-3
CASRPQWGPITDTQYF	TRBV6-1	TRBJ2-3
CASSLALTTGSGKAFF	TRBV7-2	TRBJ1-1
CSGRGWAGGLETQYF	TRBV20-1	TRBJ2-5